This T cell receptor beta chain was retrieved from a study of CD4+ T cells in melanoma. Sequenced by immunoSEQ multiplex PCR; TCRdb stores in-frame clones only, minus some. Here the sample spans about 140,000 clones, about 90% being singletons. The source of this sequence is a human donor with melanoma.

The CDR3 protein is CASSLVTYQETQYF. The DNA for the CDR3 is TGCGCCAGCAGCTTAGTCACGTACCAAGAGACCCAGTACTTC. The J gene is TRBJ2-5, the V gene TRBV5-1; no clear D gene. The CDR3 totals 14 residues. Germline V gives CDR1 SGHRS, CDR2 YFSETQ. Deletions cut 2 bases from V and 0 bases from J, with 8 bases between.